These 26 T cell receptor beta chains originate from one sample sequenced in a study of blood T cell repertoires in COVID-19. Using immunoSEQ multiplex PCR, the repertoire was profiled, and TCRdb retains in-frame clones only, with some absent. The table records about 400,000 clones, roughly nine tenths of them present only once. Sample: PBMCs or T cells enriched from blood (not recorded which). The receptors here all came from a woman aged 25-40 years who had recovered from COVID-19.

This chain connects TRBV7-9 to TRBJ2-2; D may be TRBD1 (5 bases). CDR3 length equals 15 residues. Looked up from germline, CDR1 is SEHNR and CDR2 is FQNEAQ (reference sequence). The V gene lost 2 bases and the J gene lost 6 bases, with 13 bases spanning the gap. In DNA, the CDR3 is TGTGCCAGCAGCTTATATCAGGGAATCGCCGGGGAGCTGTTTTTT. This encodes CASSLYQGIAGELFF.

The chain links TRBV2 to TRBJ1-1, with TRBD1 matching 10 bases. CDR3 size: 17 residues. The V and J ends lost 6 bases and 0 bases, in that order; junction bases with no gene match: 10. Germline loops: CDR1 SNHLY, CDR2 FYNNEI. CDR3 DNA sequence: TGTGCCAGCAGCCTTCCGGGACAGGGGCACATGAACACTGAAGCTTTCTTT. Its protein is CASSLPGQGHMNTEAFF.

CDR3 loop: CASSFGAGVSWTEAFF. CDR3 in DNA: TGTGCCAGCAGTTTCGGGGCAGGGGTATCGTGGACTGAAGCTTTCTTT. The chain links TRBV28 to TRBJ1-1, with D perhaps TRBD1 (6 bases). The germline CDR1 and CDR2 sequences are MDHEN and SYDVKM. The CDR3 runs 16 residues. V was pared by 3 bases and J by 5 bases, with 19 bases between.

This chain connects TRBV19 to TRBJ1-5, with 9 bases that match TRBD1. With V trimmed by 8 bases and J by 8 bases, 31 bases remained unmatched. Germline V lookup: CDR1 LNHDA, CDR2 SQIVND (reference sequence). CDR3 size: 21 residues. The CDR3 DNA reads TGTGCCAGTCGTAAGGCGATATCGGGACAGGGTCGAGGCAGGAGAGTTGAGCCCCAGCATTTT. Its translation: CASRKAISGQGRGRRVEPQHF.

This clone was seen many times. The V call is TRBV19, the J call TRBJ2-1; TRBD2 is a possible D gene (6 bases). V was clipped by 6 bases and J by 5 bases, with 11 bases between them. Germline CDR1 reads LNHDA; CDR2 reads SQIVND (reference sequence). CDR3 length: 13 residues. CDR3 DNA: TGTGCCAGTAGGGAACTAGCAGACAATGAGCAGTTCTTC. This encodes CASRELADNEQFF.

The V and J genes are TRBV29-1 and TRBJ2-7, with D tentatively TRBD1 (6 bases). The germline V gene encodes CDR1 SQVTM and CDR2 ANQGSEA. The ends were cut back, 6 bases at V and 3 bases at J, with 18 bases in the middle. This CDR3 has 14 amino acids. CDR3 coding DNA: TGCAGCGTATCCCGGGACAAGCCAAGCTACGAGCAGTACTTC. It encodes CSVSRDKPSYEQYF.

The gene calls are TRBV24-1 and TRBJ2-5; no firm D call. The germline CDR1 and CDR2 sequences are KGHDR and SFDVKD. There are 12 residues in the CDR3. V shed 4 bases and J shed 5 bases, with 7 bases lying between them. The DNA for the CDR3 is TGTGCCACCAGTGACGAAGCGGAGACCCAGTACTTC. Translated, it gives CATSDEAETQYF.

CDR3 amino acids: CAWTKLGQGNRNTIYF. In DNA, the CDR3 is TGTGCCTGGACCAAGTTGGGGCAGGGTAATCGAAACACCATATATTTT. This chain links TRBV30 with TRBJ1-3, with D possibly matching TRBD1 (5 bases). V gave up 4 bases and J gave up 5 bases, with 21 bases separating them. The CDR3 contains 16 residues. Germline V lookup: CDR1 GTSNPN, CDR2 SVGIG (reference sequence).

V is TRBV21-1 and J is TRBJ1-1. TRBV21-1 is termed a pseudogene. The CDR3 is made up of 15 amino acids. CDR3 bases: TGTGCCAGCCCGCAGGGAGGGTTGGGGAACACTGAAGCTTTCTTT. This codes for CASPQGGLGNTEAFF.

The genes are TRBV28 and TRBJ1-5; the D is unclear. The V and J ends lost 10 bases and 1 base respectively, with 11 bases between them. The CDR3 has 13 amino acids. Germline V lookup: CDR1 MDHEN, CDR2 SYDVKM. The chain's CDR3 is CATLGISNQPQHF. As DNA, the CDR3 is TGTGCCACCCTCGGGATCAGCAATCAGCCCCAGCATTTT.

V and J are TRBV27 and TRBJ1-1, with unresolved D. Germline lookup yields CDR1 MNHEY and CDR2 SMNVEV (reference sequence). Trimming pared 3 bases from V and 1 base from J, leaving 6 bases between. The CDR3 has 13 amino acids. This CDR3 reads CASSFRENTEAFF. The CDR3 nucleotides read TGTGCCAGCAGTTTCCGAGAGAACACTGAAGCTTTCTTT.

This chain uses TRBV6-5 with TRBJ1-2, with D unresolved. The CDR3 extends over 15 amino acids. V gave up 0 bases and J gave up 2 bases, with 10 bases separating them. Germline V gene data show CDR1 as MNHEY and CDR2 as SVGAGI. For the CDR3, the DNA is TGTGCCAGCAGTTACTCGGGCGCTGGGAACTATGGCTACACCTTC. It encodes CASSYSGAGNYGYTF.

This clone was recorded only once. The V and J genes are TRBV29-1 and TRBJ1-2; no reliable D call. Trimming pared 7 bases from V and 8 bases from J, leaving 20 bases between. CDR3 length equals 13 residues. Germline values: CDR1 SQVTM, CDR2 ANQGSEA. CDR3: CSANEQPGRGYTF. The DNA of the CDR3 is TGCAGCGCAAACGAACAACCTGGGCGAGGCTACACCTTC.

The chain recombines TRBV9 with TRBJ2-2; possibly TRBD2 for D (5 bases). V was trimmed by 4 bases and J by 3 bases, leaving 22 bases between them. Looked up from germline, CDR1 is SGDLS and CDR2 is YYNGEE. The CDR3 sequence is 18 residues long. The CDR3 loop reads CASSTQPPIGGYTGELFF. DNA for the CDR3: TGTGCCAGCAGCACCCAACCCCCAATAGGCGGGTACACCGGGGAGCTGTTTTTT.

The chain is built from TRBV24-1 and TRBJ2-1, with 8 positions matching TRBD2. Trimming removed 5 bases from V and 5 bases from J; junction bases left unmatched: 13. The CDR3 contains 17 residues. From germline, CDR1 is KGHDR and CDR2 SFDVKD. The CDR3 coding sequence is TGTGCCACCAGTGCCACGACGGGGCGGGGGGCCCACAATGAGCAGTTCTTC. Protein: CATSATTGRGAHNEQFF.

V is TRBV6-1 and J is TRBJ2-2; TRBD2 matches 10 bases. The length of the CDR3 is 16 residues. Losses at the gene ends were 3 bases for V and 2 bases for J; bases not matched to a gene: 3. Germline CDR1 reads MNHNS; CDR2 reads SASEGT. The DNA of the CDR3 is TGTGCCAGCAGTGACCTAGCGGGGGTAAACACCGGGGAGCTGTTTTTT. Protein product: CASSDLAGVNTGELFF.

The chain recombines TRBV3-1 (or the pseudogene TRBV3-2) with TRBJ1-1; D is ambiguous. The CDR3 runs to 15 residues. Germline assignment: CDR1 LGHDT and CDR2 YNNKEL (reference sequence). V lost 3 bases and J 0 bases, leaving 11 bases between the germline ends. Written as DNA, the CDR3 is TGTGCCAGCAGCCACCTGACAAGCATGAACACTGAAGCTTTCTTT. Its protein product is CASSHLTSMNTEAFF.

The chain uses TRBV29-1 and TRBJ1-2; possibly TRBD1 for D (5 bases). V lost 0 bases and J 12 bases, leaving 11 bases between the germline ends. The CDR3 length is 11 residues. Germline values: CDR1 SQVTM, CDR2 ANQGSEA. The CDR3: CSVEDLQGNTF. CDR3 bases: TGCAGCGTTGAAGATCTTCAGGGCAACACCTTC.

This clone was found once. The chain is built from TRBV11-2 and TRBJ2-7, with TRBD1 identical over 9 bases. J was trimmed by 6 bases and V by 0 bases; bases with no gene match: 6. Per germline, CDR1 SGHAT and CDR2 FQNNGV. The CDR3 covers 15 residues. CDR3 protein: CASSLDWDRVAEQYF. The CDR3 nucleotides read TGTGCCAGCAGCTTAGATTGGGACAGGGTTGCCGAGCAGTACTTC.

The chain has TRBV5-1 and TRBJ2-5, with a weak D call TRBD2 (6 bases). V gave up 0 bases and J gave up 5 bases, with 17 bases separating them. CDR1 is SGHRS and CDR2 is YFSETQ in the germline V gene. CDR3 length equals 16 residues. CDR3 in amino acids: CASSLDPGTAYETQYF. DNA of the CDR3: TGCGCCAGCAGCTTGGATCCAGGGACTGCATATGAGACCCAGTACTTC.

This clone was seen once. The V and J genes are TRBV6-1 and TRBJ2-1; TRBD2 aligns across 12 bases. Germline V lookup: CDR1 MNHNS, CDR2 SASEGT. V was pared by 4 bases and J by 12 bases, with 16 bases of the junction left unmatched. The CDR3 totals 17 residues. In nucleotides, the CDR3 is TGTGCCAGCAGTGGACAGGGGACTAGCGGGCCAGTAATGGGGCAGTTCTTC. Protein sequence: CASSGQGTSGPVMGQFF.

The rearrangement links TRBV19 to TRBJ1-1; no firm D call. This CDR3 contains 14 residues. From germline, CDR1 is LNHDA and CDR2 SQIVND (reference sequence). The ends were cut back, 5 bases at V and 0 bases at J, with 10 bases in the middle. For the CDR3, the DNA is TGTGCCAGTAGTCCTAGCCAGTTGAACACTGAAGCTTTCTTT. The encoded protein is CASSPSQLNTEAFF.

The chain carries TRBV4-3 and TRBJ2-7; TRBD2 is a possible D gene (6 bases). Germline V gene sequence: CDR1 LGHNA, CDR2 YSLEER. Trimming shortened V by 0 bases and J by 3 bases, and 18 bases separated the two germline ends. This CDR3 has 17 residues. CDR3 region: CASSQDFGGSNLYEQYF. CDR3 DNA sequence: TGCGCCAGCAGCCAAGATTTCGGGGGTTCTAATCTCTACGAGCAGTACTTC.

The chain recombines TRBV11-3 with TRBJ1-1; D unresolved. V was trimmed by 3 bases and J by 5 bases, leaving 10 bases between them. CDR1 SGHNT and CDR2 YENEEA come from the germline V gene. The CDR3 contains 13 residues. CDR3 nucleotides: TGTGCCAGCAGCTTCTGGGAGGGTACTGAAGCTTTCTTT. This gives the protein CASSFWEGTEAFF.

This clone is a singleton in its sample. The chain's CDR3 is CASSDSGRGVEQFF. The CDR3 nucleotides read TGCGCCAGCAGTGACAGCGGGAGAGGCGTTGAGCAGTTCTTC. The chain employs TRBV10-1 and TRBJ2-1, with TRBD2 matching over 8 bases. There are 14 residues in the CDR3. J lost 9 bases, V lost 3 bases, and 7 bases had no gene match. In germline, CDR1 is WNHNN, CDR2 SYGVQD (reference sequence).

The gene calls are TRBV5-1 and TRBJ2-7; possible D gene TRBD1, 5 bases. The V gene's germline CDR1 is SGHRS and CDR2 YFSETQ. Trimming cost V 0 bases and J 6 bases, with 13 bases left between them. The CDR3 has 14 amino acids. CDR3 coding DNA: TGCGCCAGCAGCTTGGGGCAGGGTGACGGCGAGCAGTACTTC. Encoded protein: CASSLGQGDGEQYF.